This T cell receptor beta chain originates from a study of T-cell reconstitution after alpha-beta-depleted transplantation in children. The CDR3 contains 13 residues. With 6 bases removed from V and 1 base from J, the gap between germline ends came to 10 bases. The study's findings and limits: Reported findings indicate that, about two months after transplant, alpha-beta T cells came from several hundred expanded clones, which were derived from non-depleted graft cells. Where some patients showed high TCRbeta diversity at day 60, it came from recipient T cells and thymic progenitors that had survived.

The library targeted TCRbeta and was prepared with unique molecular identifiers. TCRdb re-derived calls from the PCR reads in MiXCR, one entry per CDR3 protein. The repertoire holds about a million distinct CDR3 sequences, about 29% seen once, with approximately 30% in the top ten. Many counts were recorded for this clonotype. What it binds is not known. The clonotype originates from a boy less than two years old who had a stem cell transplant for SCID, so the T cells may come from the graft donor. This rearrangement joins TRBV12-3 or TRBV12-4 to TRBJ2-7; tentative D call: TRBD1 (6 bases). The sequences come from PBMCs, mostly from graft donor cells, collected 360 days after TCRalphabeta/CD19-depleted stem cell transplant. The CDR3, as DNA: TGTGCCAGCAGCTTTGGACAGTCCTACGAGCAGTACTTC. Amino acids: CASSFGQSYEQYF.